Sequencing of this T cell receptor beta chain was carried out in a study of T cell repertoires in cytomegalovirus infection. Overall study: CMV infection together with matching HLA type was indicated by public TCR beta signatures.

One entry per CDR3 protein results from TCRdb running MiXCR on the reads. The table shows some 110,000 distinct CDR3 sequences, with around 10% occurring only once. Notes on the study in general: Ex vivo responses were dominated by HLA-C-restricted CMV-specific TCR beta clonotypes.

Trimming at V came to 10 bases and at J to 2 bases, leaving 9 bases not matched to a gene. The CDR3 runs 14 residues. Germline CDR1 WSHSY, CDR2 SAAADI. This clonotype has just a few counts. Its specificity is unknown. Sequenced sample: PBMCs, sequenced either directly or after in vitro stimulation (not recorded which). The rearrangement links TRBV10-2 to TRBJ2-3, with 7 bases lining up with TRBD2. The receptor's source is a human donor in good health (CMV status not recorded). Some clones in this sample may be carry-over from other donors' samples. The CDR3 spells CATWDYGNTDTQYF. DNA for the CDR3: TGCGCCACCTGGGACTACGGGAACACAGATACGCAGTATTTT.